This TCR beta chain derives from a study of T cells in Graves' hyperthyroidism and ophthalmopathy. The PBMCs were taken from around 10 ml of fresh peripheral blood. This clonotype was detected a few times. Its specificity is unknown. Germline V gene data show CDR1 as MDHEN and CDR2 as SYDVKM. The CDR3 has 14 amino acids. V trimming: 3 bases; J trimming: 7 bases; junction bases outside the gene matches: 6. Findings and limits, study-wide: Onset of ophthalmopathy came a median approximately 6 months after the model predicted it.

The source material, RNA transcripts, was used to amplify TCR beta CDR3 regions. A first-round RT-PCR of the TCR CDR3 used the HTBI primer set. TCRdb independently ran MiXCR on the multiplex PCR reads; one entry per CDR3 protein. The sample has 550,000 to 650,000 distinct CDR3 sequences, less than 15% seen once. The receptor comes from a woman aged 40 to 50 with Graves' hyperthyroidism. The rearrangement links TRBV28 to TRBJ1-2, with 9 bases fitting TRBD1. Sequenced input: blood. CDR3 bases: TGTGCCAGCAGTTTGGGGACAGGGATCCTTGGCTACACCTTC. This codes for CASSLGTGILGYTF.